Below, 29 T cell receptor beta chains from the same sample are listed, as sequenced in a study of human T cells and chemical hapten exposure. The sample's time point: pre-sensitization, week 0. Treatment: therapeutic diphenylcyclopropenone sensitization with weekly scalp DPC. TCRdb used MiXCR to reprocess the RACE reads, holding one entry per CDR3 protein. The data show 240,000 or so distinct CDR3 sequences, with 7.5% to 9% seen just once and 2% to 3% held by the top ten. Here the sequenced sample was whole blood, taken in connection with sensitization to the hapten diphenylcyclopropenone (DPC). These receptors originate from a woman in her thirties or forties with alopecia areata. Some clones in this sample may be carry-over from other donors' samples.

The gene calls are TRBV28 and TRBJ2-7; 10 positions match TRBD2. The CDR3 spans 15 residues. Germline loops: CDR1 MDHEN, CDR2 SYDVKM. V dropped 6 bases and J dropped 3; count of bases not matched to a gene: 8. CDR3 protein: CASRTQREGGYEQYF. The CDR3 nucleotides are TGTGCCAGCAGGACCCAGCGGGAGGGCGGCTACGAGCAGTACTTC.

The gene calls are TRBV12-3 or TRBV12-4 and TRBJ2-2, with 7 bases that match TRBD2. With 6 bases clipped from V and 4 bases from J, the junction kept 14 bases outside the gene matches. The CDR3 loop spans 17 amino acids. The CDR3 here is CASSTLGGGRGTGELFF. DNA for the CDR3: TGTGCCAGCAGCACACTGGGGGGAGGGCGAGGCACCGGGGAGCTGTTTTTT.

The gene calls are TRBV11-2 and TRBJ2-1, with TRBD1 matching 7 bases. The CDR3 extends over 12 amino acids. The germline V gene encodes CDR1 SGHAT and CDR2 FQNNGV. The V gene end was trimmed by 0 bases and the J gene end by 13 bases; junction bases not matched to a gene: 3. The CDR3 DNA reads TGTGCCAGCAGCTTAGATCAGGGGGATCAGTTCTTC. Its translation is CASSLDQGDQFF.

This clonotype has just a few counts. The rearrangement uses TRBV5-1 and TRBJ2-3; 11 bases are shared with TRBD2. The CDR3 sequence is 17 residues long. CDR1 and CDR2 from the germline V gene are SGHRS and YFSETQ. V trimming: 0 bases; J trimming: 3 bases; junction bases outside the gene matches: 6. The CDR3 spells CASSLGTSGRETDTQYF. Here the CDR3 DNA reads TGCGCCAGCAGCTTGGGTACTAGCGGGAGAGAAACAGATACGCAGTATTTT.

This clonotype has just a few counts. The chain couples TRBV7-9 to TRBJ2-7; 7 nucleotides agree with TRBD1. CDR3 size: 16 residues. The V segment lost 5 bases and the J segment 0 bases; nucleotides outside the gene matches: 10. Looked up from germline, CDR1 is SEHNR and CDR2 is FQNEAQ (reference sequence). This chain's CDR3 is CASSGTTGLSSYEQYF. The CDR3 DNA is TGTGCCAGCAGCGGGACGACAGGGCTGAGCTCCTACGAGCAGTACTTC.

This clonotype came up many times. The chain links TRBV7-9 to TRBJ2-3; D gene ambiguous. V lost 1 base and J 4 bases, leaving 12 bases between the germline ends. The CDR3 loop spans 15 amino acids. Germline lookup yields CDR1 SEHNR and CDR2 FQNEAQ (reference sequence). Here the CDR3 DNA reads TGTGCCAGCAGCTTAGGGCCAGGTCGGGCAGATACGCAGTATTTT. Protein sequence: CASSLGPGRADTQYF.

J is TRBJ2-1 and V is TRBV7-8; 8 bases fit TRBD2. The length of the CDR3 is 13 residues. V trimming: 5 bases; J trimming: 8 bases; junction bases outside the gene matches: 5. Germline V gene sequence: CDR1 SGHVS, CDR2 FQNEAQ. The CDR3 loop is CASSRLAGDEQFF. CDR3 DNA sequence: TGTGCCAGCAGCCGGCTAGCGGGCGATGAGCAGTTCTTC.

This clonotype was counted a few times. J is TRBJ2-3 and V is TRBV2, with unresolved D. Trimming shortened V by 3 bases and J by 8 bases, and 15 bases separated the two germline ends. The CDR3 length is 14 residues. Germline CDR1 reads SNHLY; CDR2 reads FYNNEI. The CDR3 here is CASSENLRGGTQYF. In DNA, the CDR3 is TGTGCCAGCAGTGAGAACCTCCGAGGCGGTACGCAGTATTTT.

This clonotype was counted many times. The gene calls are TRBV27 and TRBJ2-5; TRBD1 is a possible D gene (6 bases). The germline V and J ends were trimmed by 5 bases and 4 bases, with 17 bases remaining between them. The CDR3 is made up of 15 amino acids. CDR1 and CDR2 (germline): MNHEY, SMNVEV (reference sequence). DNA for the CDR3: TGTGCCAGCAGTCCGATCAACAGGGACGTAGAGACCCAGTACTTC. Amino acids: CASSPINRDVETQYF.

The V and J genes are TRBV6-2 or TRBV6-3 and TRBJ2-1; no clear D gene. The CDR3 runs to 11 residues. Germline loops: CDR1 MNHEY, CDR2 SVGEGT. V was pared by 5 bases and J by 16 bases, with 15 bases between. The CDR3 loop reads CASSQDRSVFF. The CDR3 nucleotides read TGTGCCAGCAGTCAGGACCGGTCCGTTTTCTTC.

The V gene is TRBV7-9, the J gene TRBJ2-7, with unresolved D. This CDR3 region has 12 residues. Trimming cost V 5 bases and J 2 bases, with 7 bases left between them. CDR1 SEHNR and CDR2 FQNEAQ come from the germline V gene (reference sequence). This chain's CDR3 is CASSPRTYEQYF. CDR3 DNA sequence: TGTGCCAGCAGCCCCCGGACCTACGAGCAGTACTTC.

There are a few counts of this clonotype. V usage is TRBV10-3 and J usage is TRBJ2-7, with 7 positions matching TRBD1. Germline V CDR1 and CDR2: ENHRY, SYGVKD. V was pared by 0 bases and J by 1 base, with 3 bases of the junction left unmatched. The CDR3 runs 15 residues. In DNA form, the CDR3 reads TGTGCCATCAGTGAGTCAGTGACAGGGTCCTACGAGCAGTACTTC. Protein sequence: CAISESVTGSYEQYF.

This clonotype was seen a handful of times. The CDR3 reads CASSYPDWGETQYF. The CDR3 coding sequence is TGTGCCAGCAGCTACCCTGACTGGGGAGAGACCCAGTACTTC. The chain employs TRBV11-3 and TRBJ2-5; D remains ambiguous. The V end was cut by 4 bases, the J end by 4 bases, with 13 bases between. This CDR3 comprises 14 residues. CDR1 and CDR2 from the germline V gene are SGHNT and YENEEA.

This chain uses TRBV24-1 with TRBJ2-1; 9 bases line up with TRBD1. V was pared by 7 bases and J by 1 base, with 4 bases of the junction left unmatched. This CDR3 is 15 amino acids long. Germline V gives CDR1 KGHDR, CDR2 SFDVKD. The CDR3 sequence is CATSPGQGSYNEQFF. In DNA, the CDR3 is TGTGCCACCAGCCCCGGACAGGGGTCCTACAATGAGCAGTTCTTC.

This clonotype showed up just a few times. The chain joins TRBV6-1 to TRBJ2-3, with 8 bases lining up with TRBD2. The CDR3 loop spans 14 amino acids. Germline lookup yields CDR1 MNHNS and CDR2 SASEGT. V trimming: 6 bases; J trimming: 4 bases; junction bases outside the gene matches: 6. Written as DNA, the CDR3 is TGTGCCAGCAGCAGTAGCGGGAAGTCAGATACGCAGTATTTT. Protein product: CASSSSGKSDTQYF.

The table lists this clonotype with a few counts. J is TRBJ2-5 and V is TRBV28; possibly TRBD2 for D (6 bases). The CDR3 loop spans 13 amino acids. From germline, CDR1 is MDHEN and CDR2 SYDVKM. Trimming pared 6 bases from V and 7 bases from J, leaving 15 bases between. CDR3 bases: TGTGCCAGCAGCCCACGAGGGCGGGGGACCCAGTACTTC. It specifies CASSPRGRGTQYF.

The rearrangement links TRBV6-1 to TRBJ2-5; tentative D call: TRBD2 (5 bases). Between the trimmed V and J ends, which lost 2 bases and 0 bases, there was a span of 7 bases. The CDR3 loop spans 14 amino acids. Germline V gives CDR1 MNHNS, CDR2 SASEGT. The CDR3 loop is CASSEREYQETQYF. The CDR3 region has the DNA TGTGCCAGCAGTGAAAGGGAGTACCAAGAGACCCAGTACTTC.

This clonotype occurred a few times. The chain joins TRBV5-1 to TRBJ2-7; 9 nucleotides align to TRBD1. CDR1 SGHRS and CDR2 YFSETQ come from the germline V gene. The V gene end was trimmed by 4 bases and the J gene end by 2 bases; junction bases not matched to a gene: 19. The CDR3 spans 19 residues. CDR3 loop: CASSGEAIYRDRAPYEQYF. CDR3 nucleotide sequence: TGCGCCAGCAGCGGAGAGGCAATTTACCGGGACAGGGCTCCCTACGAGCAGTACTTC.

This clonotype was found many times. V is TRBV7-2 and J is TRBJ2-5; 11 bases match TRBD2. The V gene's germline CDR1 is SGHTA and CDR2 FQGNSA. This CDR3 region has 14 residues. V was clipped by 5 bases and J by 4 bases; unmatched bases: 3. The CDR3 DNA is TGTGCCAGCAGCCCCACTAGCGGGAGAGAGACCCAGTACTTC. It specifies CASSPTSGRETQYF.

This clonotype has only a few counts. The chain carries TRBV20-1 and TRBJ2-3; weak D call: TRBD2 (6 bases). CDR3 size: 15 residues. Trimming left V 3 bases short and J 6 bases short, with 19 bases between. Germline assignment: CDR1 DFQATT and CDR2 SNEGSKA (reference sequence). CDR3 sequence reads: CSASIGAVREDTQYF. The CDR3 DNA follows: TGCAGTGCTAGTATAGGCGCGGTTCGGGAGGATACGCAGTATTTT.

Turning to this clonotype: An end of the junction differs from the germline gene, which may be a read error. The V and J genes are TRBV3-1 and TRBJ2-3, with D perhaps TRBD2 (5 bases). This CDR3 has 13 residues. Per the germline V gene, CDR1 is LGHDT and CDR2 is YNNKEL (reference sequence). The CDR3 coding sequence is TGTGCCAGCAGCCAAGATCGGGCGGGCCGTGCGACTTTC. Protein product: CASSQDRAGRATF.

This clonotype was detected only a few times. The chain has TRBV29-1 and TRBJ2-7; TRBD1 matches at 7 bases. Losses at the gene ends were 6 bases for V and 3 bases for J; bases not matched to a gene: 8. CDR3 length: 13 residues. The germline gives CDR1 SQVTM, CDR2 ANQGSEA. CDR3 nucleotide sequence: TGCAGCGTGGGCCGGGACAGAAACTACGAGCAGTACTTC. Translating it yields CSVGRDRNYEQYF.

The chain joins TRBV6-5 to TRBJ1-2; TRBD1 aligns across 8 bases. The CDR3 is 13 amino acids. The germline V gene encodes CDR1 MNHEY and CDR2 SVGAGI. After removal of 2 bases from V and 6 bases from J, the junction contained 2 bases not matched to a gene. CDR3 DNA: TGTGCCAGCAGTTACAGACAGGGGCATGGCTACACCTTC. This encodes CASSYRQGHGYTF.

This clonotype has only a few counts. CDR3 residues: CASTGQLINTEAFF. CDR3 nucleotide sequence: TGTGCCAGCACCGGACAGCTGATAAACACTGAAGCTTTCTTT. The chain links TRBV12-3 or TRBV12-4 to TRBJ1-1; possible D gene TRBD1, 6 bases. V lost 7 bases, J lost 2 bases, and 14 bases lay in between. The CDR3 contains 14 residues.

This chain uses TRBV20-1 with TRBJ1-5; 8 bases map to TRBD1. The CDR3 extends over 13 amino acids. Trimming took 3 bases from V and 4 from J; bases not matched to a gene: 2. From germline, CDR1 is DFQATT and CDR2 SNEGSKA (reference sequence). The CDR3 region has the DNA TGCAGTGCTAGGACAGGGGAGAATCAGCCCCAGCATTTT. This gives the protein CSARTGENQPQHF.

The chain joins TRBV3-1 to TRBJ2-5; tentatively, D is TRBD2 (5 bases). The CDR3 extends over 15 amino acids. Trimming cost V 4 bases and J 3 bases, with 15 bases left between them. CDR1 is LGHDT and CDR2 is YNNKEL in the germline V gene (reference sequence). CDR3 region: CASSPLGLTEETQYF. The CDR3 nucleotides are TGTGCCAGCAGCCCCCTCGGACTCACAGAAGAGACCCAGTACTTC.

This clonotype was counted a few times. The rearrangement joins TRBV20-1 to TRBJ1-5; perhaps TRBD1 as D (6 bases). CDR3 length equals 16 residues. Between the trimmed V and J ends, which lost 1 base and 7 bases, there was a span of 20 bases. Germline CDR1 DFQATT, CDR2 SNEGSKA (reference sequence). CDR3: CSARVSQGRGGQPQHF. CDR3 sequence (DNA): TGCAGTGCTAGAGTGTCGCAGGGCAGGGGCGGGCAGCCCCAGCATTTT.

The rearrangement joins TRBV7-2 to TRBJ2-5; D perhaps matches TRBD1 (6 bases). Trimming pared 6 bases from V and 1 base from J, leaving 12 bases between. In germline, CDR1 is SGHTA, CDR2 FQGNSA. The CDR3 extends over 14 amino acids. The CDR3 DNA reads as TGTGCCAGCAGAATGGACAGCTTCCAAGAGACCCAGTACTTC. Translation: CASRMDSFQETQYF.

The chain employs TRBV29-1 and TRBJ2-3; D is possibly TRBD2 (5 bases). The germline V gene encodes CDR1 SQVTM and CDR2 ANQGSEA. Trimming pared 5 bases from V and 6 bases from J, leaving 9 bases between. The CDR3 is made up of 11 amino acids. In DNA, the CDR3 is TGCAGCGTTCGAGGGTACGATACGCAGTATTTT. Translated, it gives CSVRGYDTQYF.